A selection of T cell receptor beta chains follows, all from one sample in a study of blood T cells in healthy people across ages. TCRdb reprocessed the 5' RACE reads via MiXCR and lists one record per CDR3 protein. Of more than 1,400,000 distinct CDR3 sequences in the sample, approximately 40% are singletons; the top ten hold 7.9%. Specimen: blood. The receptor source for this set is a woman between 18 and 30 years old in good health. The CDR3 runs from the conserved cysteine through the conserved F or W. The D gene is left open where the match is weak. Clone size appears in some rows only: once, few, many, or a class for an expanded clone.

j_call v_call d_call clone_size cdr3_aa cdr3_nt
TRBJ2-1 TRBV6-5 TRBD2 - CASSYSGSGGNNEQFF TGTGCCAGCAGTTACTCGGGAAGCGGGGGGAACAATGAGCAGTTCTTC
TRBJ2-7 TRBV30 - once CAWNTGRWIEQYF TGTGCCTGGAACACGGGACGGTGGATCGAGCAGTACTTC
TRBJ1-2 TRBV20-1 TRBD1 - CSASRQGLDGYTF TGCAGTGCTAGTCGACAGGGGTTGGATGGCTACACCTTC
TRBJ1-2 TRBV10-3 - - CAISEPGYGYTF TGTGCCATCAGTGAGCCAGGGTACGGCTACACCTTC
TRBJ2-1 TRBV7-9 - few CASSLYRGARDNEQFF TGTGCCAGCAGCTTATATCGAGGGGCTAGGGACAATGAGCAGTTCTTC
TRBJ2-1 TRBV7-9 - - CAGDFSEDVQFF TGTGCCGGGGACTTTAGCGAGGATGTGCAGTTCTTC
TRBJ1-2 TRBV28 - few CASSSPGRGYGYTF TGTGCCAGCAGTTCGCCGGGTAGGGGCTATGGCTACACCTTC
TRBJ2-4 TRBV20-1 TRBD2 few CSARGGGAQNIQYF TGCAGTGCTAGAGGCGGGGGGGCCCAAAACATTCAGTACTTC
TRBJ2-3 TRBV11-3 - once CASSLGGTLSTDTQYF TGTGCCAGCAGCTTAGGCGGGACCCTTTCCACAGATACGCAGTATTTT
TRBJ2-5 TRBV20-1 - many CSARVFSEETQYF TGCAGTGCCCGGGTATTTTCCGAAGAGACCCAGTACTTC
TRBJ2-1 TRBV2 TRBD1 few CASSDPGQGNEQFF TGTGCCAGCAGTGACCCGGGACAGGGCAATGAGCAGTTCTTC
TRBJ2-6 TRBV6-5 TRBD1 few CASSYLGQFHSGANVLTF TGTGCCAGCAGTTATTTGGGACAGTTCCACTCTGGGGCCAACGTCCTGACTTTC
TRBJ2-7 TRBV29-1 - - CSVEWPGGRGYEQYF TGCAGCGTTGAATGGCCCGGCGGACGGGGCTACGAGCAGTACTTC
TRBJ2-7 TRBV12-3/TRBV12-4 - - CASRKAAYEQYF TGTGCCAGCAGGAAAGCCGCCTACGAGCAGTACTTC
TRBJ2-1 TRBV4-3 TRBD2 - CASSHPTSGSRFYEQFF TGCGCCAGCAGCCACCCGACTAGCGGGAGTCGATTCTATGAGCAGTTCTTC
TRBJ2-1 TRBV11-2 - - CASSLNDLSYNEQFF TGTGCCAGCAGCTTAAATGACCTCTCCTACAATGAGCAGTTCTTC
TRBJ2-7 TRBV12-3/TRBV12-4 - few CASSLLGSLPYEQYF TGTGCCAGCAGTTTACTAGGGTCCCTACCCTACGAGCAGTACTTC
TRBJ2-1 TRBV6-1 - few CASRETEYNEQFF TGTGCCAGCAGGGAGACAGAATACAATGAGCAGTTCTTC
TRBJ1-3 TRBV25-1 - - CASSVLGAAGNTIYF TGTGCCAGCAGTGTTCTTGGGGCGGCCGGAAACACCATATATTTT
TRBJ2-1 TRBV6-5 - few CASSYDANNEQFF TGTGCCAGCAGTTACGATGCTAACAATGAGCAGTTCTTC
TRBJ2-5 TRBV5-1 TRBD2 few CASSLIPSGQETQYF TGCGCCAGCAGCTTGATACCTAGCGGCCAAGAGACCCAGTACTTC
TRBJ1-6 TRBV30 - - CAGSTESPLHF TGTGCCGGGAGTACAGAGTCACCCCTCCACTTT
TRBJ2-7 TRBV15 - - CATSREILSYEQYF TGTGCCACCAGCAGAGAGATCCTCTCCTACGAGCAGTACTTC
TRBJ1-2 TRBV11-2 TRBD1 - CASRGTGTGGHGYTF TGTGCCAGCAGAGGGACCGGGACAGGTGGGCATGGCTACACCTTC
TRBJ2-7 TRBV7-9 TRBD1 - CASSRTGTGVSYEQYF TGTGCCAGCAGCCGAACCGGGACAGGGGTCTCCTACGAGCAGTACTTC
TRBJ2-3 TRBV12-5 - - CASGLTASTDTQYF TGTGCTAGTGGTTTGACCGCTAGCACAGATACGCAGTATTTT
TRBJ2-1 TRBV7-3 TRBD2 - CASSSSGGAVNEQFF TGTGCCAGCAGCTCTAGCGGGGGGGCCGTCAATGAGCAGTTCTTC
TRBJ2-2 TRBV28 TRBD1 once CASSTGTGITGELFF TGTGCCAGCAGTACCGGGACAGGCATTACCGGGGAGCTGTTTTTT
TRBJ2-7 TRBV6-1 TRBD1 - CASSRPTDRASYEQYF TGTGCCAGCAGTAGGCCCACAGACAGGGCCTCCTACGAGCAGTACTTC
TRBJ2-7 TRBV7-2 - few CASSRPEAPGEQYF TGTGCCAGCAGCCGCCCCGAGGCACCTGGAGAGCAGTACTTC
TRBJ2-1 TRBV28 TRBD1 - CASSLTQGAYNEQFF TGTGCCAGCAGTTTAACTCAGGGGGCTTACAATGAGCAGTTCTTC
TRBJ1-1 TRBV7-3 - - CASSFRQGQTNEAFF TGTGCCAGCAGCTTCCGGCAGGGCCAAACAAATGAAGCTTTCTTT
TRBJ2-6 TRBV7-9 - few CASSLFGANVLTF TGTGCCAGCAGCTTATTTGGGGCCAACGTCCTGACTTTC
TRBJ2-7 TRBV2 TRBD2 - CASSEARSSGRNYEQYF TGTGCCAGCAGTGAAGCGCGCTCTAGCGGGAGGAACTACGAGCAGTACTTC
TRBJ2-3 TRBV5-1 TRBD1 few CASSFLSTGDTDTQYF TGCGCCAGCAGCTTCCTATCGACAGGGGACACAGATACGCAGTATTTT
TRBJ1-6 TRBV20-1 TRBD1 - CSAGDSSYNSPLHF TGCAGTGCAGGGGACAGCTCCTATAATTCACCCCTCCACTTT
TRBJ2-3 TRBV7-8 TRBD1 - CASSSVTGTSDTQYF TGTGCCAGCAGCTCCGTGACAGGGACCTCGGATACGCAGTATTTT
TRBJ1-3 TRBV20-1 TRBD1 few CSGRTGGSGNTIYF TGCAGTGGCCGGACAGGTGGTAGTGGAAACACCATATATTTT
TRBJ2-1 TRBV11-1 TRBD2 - CASSAPLAGVGYEQFF TGTGCCAGCAGCGCCCCTCTAGCGGGAGTCGGCTATGAGCAGTTCTTC
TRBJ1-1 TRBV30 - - CAWSGGRGGFF TGTGCCTGGAGTGGGGGCAGGGGAGGTTTCTTT